The 31 T cell receptor beta chains presented below share a single source sample, sequenced in a study of blood T cell repertoires in COVID-19. The protocol was immunoSEQ multiplex PCR, while the TCRdb copy is restricted to in-frame clones and leaves out a portion. The table records 200,000 or so clones, roughly 80% of them present only once. Sequenced: peripheral blood. The source is a woman of 80 years or more with acute or convalescent COVID-19.

The V and J genes are TRBV5-4 and TRBJ1-2; maybe TRBD1 (6 bases). V was trimmed by 4 bases and J by 10 bases, leaving 14 bases between them. The CDR3 is made up of 12 amino acids. Germline CDR1 and CDR2: SGHNT and YYREEE (reference sequence). The CDR3 sequence is CASSQEQGYYTF. The CDR3 nucleotides are TGTGCCAGCAGCCAGGAACAGGGTTACTACACCTTC.

This clone was counted once. The genes are TRBV9 and TRBJ2-3; 7 bases are a match to TRBD2. The CDR3 loop spans 15 amino acids. Germline lookup yields CDR1 SGDLS and CDR2 YYNGEE. V was pared by 1 base and J by 2 bases, with 4 bases of the junction left unmatched. As DNA, the CDR3 is TGTGCCAGCAGCGTATCTAGCGGCTCCACAGATACGCAGTATTTT. The encoded protein is CASSVSSGSTDTQYF.

This chain uses TRBV5-5 with TRBJ1-2, with D possibly being TRBD1 (5 bases). The CDR3 is 16 amino acids. From germline, CDR1 is SGHKS and CDR2 YYEKEE (reference sequence). V lost 2 bases, J lost 5 bases, and 19 bases lay in between. The CDR3, as DNA: TGTGCCAGCAGCTTTTCTGAGGACATTACGTATTATGGCTACACCTTC. It is translated as CASSFSEDITYYGYTF.

The chain recombines TRBV3-1 (or the pseudogene TRBV3-2) with TRBJ2-3, with D maybe TRBD2 (6 bases). V was trimmed by 4 bases and J by 4 bases, leaving 18 bases between them. The CDR3 contains 16 residues. Germline V gene lookup returns CDR1 LGHDT and CDR2 YNNKEL (reference sequence). In nucleotides, the CDR3 is TGTGCCAGCAGCCCAGATCGGACCCGCGGGGCAGATACGCAGTATTTT. Encoded protein: CASSPDRTRGADTQYF.

V gene TRBV28 combines with J gene TRBJ2-3; TRBD2 is a possible D gene (5 bases). The CDR3 loop spans 17 amino acids. Germline assignment: CDR1 MDHEN and CDR2 SYDVKM. Trimming shortened V by 2 bases and J by 5 bases, and 20 bases separated the two germline ends. CDR3 DNA sequence: TGTGCCAGCAGTTTAGCTAGACCGGAGGTATGGGGAGATACGCAGTATTTT. Amino acids: CASSLARPEVWGDTQYF.

The chain is built from TRBV3-1 (or the pseudogene TRBV3-2) and TRBJ1-1; 9 nucleotides line up with TRBD1. The CDR3 consists of 15 residues. The junction had 5 bases not matched to a gene; V was cut back by 1 base and J by 5 bases. The germline gives CDR1 LGHDT, CDR2 YNNKEL (reference sequence). The CDR3 DNA reads TGTGCCAGCAGCCAAGGGGACGACAGGGGGACTGAAGCTTTCTTT. It yields the protein CASSQGDDRGTEAFF.

This clone was seen a few times. A read error may produce the germline difference seen at one junction end. The V call is TRBV6-2 or TRBV6-3, the J call TRBJ2-1; TRBD1 matches 11 bases. The CDR3 has 16 amino acids. Germline CDR1 MNHEY, CDR2 SVGEGT. The CDR3 is CASTYPRTGGSNEQFF. The CDR3 DNA is TGTGCCAGCACTTACCCCCGGACAGGGGGCTCTAATGAGCAGTTCTTC.

The chain carries TRBV2 and TRBJ2-7; TRBD1 might be the D (6 bases). Trimming took 8 bases from V and 5 from J, leaving 13 bases between them. This CDR3 is 12 amino acids long. Germline CDR1 SNHLY, CDR2 FYNNEI. CDR3 protein: CASQQQGHEQYF. The CDR3 nucleotides are TGTGCCAGCCAGCAACAGGGCCACGAGCAGTACTTC.

V and J are TRBV6-5 and TRBJ2-1; 8 positions match TRBD1. Trimming took 6 bases from V and 3 from J; bases not matched to a gene: 7. CDR3 length equals 15 residues. The V gene's germline CDR1 is MNHEY and CDR2 SVGAGI. CDR3 protein: CASSARQGNYNEQFF. The DNA of the CDR3 is TGTGCCAGCAGCGCACGACAGGGGAACTACAATGAGCAGTTCTTC.

A remark on this clone: The junction shows a germline mismatch at one end, possibly a read error. The chain joins TRBV29-1 to TRBJ1-1; D call uncertain. This CDR3 comprises 12 residues. Germline V gene lookup returns CDR1 SQVTM and CDR2 ANQGSEA. CDR3 nucleotides: TGCAGCGCTGAACTTGAGATAACTGAAGCTTTCTTT. The encoded protein is CSAELEITEAFF.

Concerning this clone: Additional DNA sequences in this sample encode the identical CDR3. The chain joins TRBV29-1 to TRBJ2-1, with 11 bases aligning to TRBD1. V was pared by 6 bases and J by 4 bases, with 2 bases of the junction left unmatched. This CDR3 region has 13 residues. Germline CDR1 is SQVTM and CDR2 is ANQGSEA. The CDR3 loop is CSVGTGGYNEQFF. CDR3 DNA: TGCAGCGTGGGGACAGGGGGGTACAATGAGCAGTTCTTC.

This clone showed up just a few times. The chain employs TRBV19 and TRBJ2-7, with a tentative D call TRBD2 (5 bases). The length of the CDR3 is 13 residues. V lost 3 bases and J 3 bases, leaving 9 bases between the germline ends. Germline V gene lookup returns CDR1 LNHDA and CDR2 SQIVND (reference sequence). CDR3 loop: CASSMGRGYEQYF. CDR3 DNA sequence: TGTGCCAGTAGTATGGGTCGGGGCTACGAGCAGTACTTC.

This rearrangement joins TRBV30 to TRBJ1-1, with D possibly being TRBD1 (6 bases). V was shortened by 1 base and J by 7 bases, with 16 bases between the two germline ends. CDR1 GTSNPN and CDR2 SVGIG come from the germline V gene (reference sequence). The CDR3 runs 14 residues. CDR3: CAWSDYRARVEAFF. As DNA, the CDR3 is TGTGCCTGGAGTGATTACAGGGCCCGGGTTGAAGCTTTCTTT.

This clone was seen more than once but under ten times. The chain couples TRBV19 to TRBJ1-5; 10 bases align to TRBD1. The CDR3 totals 16 residues. CDR1 LNHDA and CDR2 SQIVND come from the germline V gene (reference sequence). Unmatched junction bases numbered 7, after V lost 4 bases and J lost 4 bases. CDR3 DNA sequence: TGTGCCAGTAGTAAGGCGACAGGGGGCGGAAATCAGCCCCAGCATTTT. Residues: CASSKATGGGNQPQHF.

The chain joins TRBV28 to TRBJ2-7; perhaps TRBD1 as D (6 bases). The CDR3 contains 11 residues. Germline values: CDR1 MDHEN, CDR2 SYDVKM. Trimming removed 6 bases from V and 9 bases from J, with 12 bases in between. This CDR3 reads CASRDSFGQYF. CDR3 nucleotides: TGTGCCAGCAGGGACAGTTTCGGGCAGTACTTC.

This clone was seen a handful of times. This chain uses TRBV18 with TRBJ1-4, with 11 bases that match TRBD1. Germline V gene lookup returns CDR1 KGHSH and CDR2 LQKENI. With 4 bases clipped from V and 7 bases from J, the junction kept 11 bases outside the gene matches. This CDR3 has 17 residues. Here the CDR3 DNA reads TGTGCCAGCTCACACCGGACAGGGGGCGCGGATTCTGAAAAACTGTTTTTT. Amino acids: CASSHRTGGADSEKLFF. Full variable domain (outside the CDR3, taken from reference TRBV18 and TRBJ1-4): NAGVMQNPRHLVRRRGQEARLRCSPMKGHSHVYWYRQLPEEGLKFMVYLQKENIIDESGMPKERFSAEFPKEGPSILRIQQVVRGDSAAYFCASSHRTGGADSEKLFFGSGTQLSVL.

The CDR3 spells CASSIHDAGQAQPQHF. The DNA for the CDR3 is TGTGCCAGTAGTATTCACGACGCGGGGCAGGCTCAGCCCCAGCATTTT. This chain joins TRBV19 and TRBJ1-5; TRBD1 is a possible D gene (5 bases). From germline, CDR1 is LNHDA and CDR2 SQIVND (reference sequence). Trimming stripped 3 bases from V and 6 bases from J, with 18 bases between. This CDR3 comprises 16 residues.

This chain joins TRBV7-2 and TRBJ1-5; TRBD1 might be the D (6 bases). The ends were cut back, 0 bases at V and 7 bases at J, with 13 bases in the middle. Germline CDR1 reads SGHTA; CDR2 reads FQGNSA. CDR3 length: 15 residues. The CDR3 reads CASSLAMDSAQPQHF. CDR3 nucleotide sequence: TGTGCCAGCAGCTTAGCGATGGACAGCGCGCAGCCCCAGCATTTT.

The genes are TRBV7-2 and TRBJ1-1; D is perhaps TRBD1 (5 bases). Germline assignment: CDR1 SGHTA and CDR2 FQGNSA. Trimming removed 1 base from V and 6 bases from J, with 15 bases in between. The CDR3 is made up of 15 amino acids. The CDR3 is CASSLVPRGGPEAFF. The DNA of the CDR3 is TGTGCCAGCAGCTTAGTCCCCCGGGGGGGACCTGAAGCTTTCTTT. The full variable domain, its missing parts supplied by reference TRBV7-2 and TRBJ1-1, is GAGVSQSPSNKVTEKGKDVELRCDPISGHTALYWYRQSLGQGLEFLIYFQGNSAPDKSGLPSDRFSAERTGGSVSTLTIQRTQQEDSAVYLCASSLVPRGGPEAFFGQGTRLTVV.

V is TRBV11-3 and J is TRBJ2-1; D is possibly TRBD2 (6 bases). V was pared by 3 bases and J by 1 base, with 7 bases between. The CDR3 runs to 14 residues. Germline V CDR1 and CDR2: SGHNT, YENEEA. CDR3 region: CASSLSGSYNEQFF. The CDR3 bases are TGTGCCAGCAGCTTGAGCGGGTCCTACAATGAGCAGTTCTTC.

The chain employs TRBV4-3 and TRBJ2-1; 7 nucleotides match TRBD1. CDR3 size: 16 residues. Germline CDR1 is LGHNA and CDR2 is YSLEER. The ends lost 1 base at V and 0 bases at J; junction bases unmatched: 3. CDR3 bases: TGCGCCAGCAGCCAAGTCAACAGGGGCTCCTACAATGAGCAGTTCTTC. This sequence encodes CASSQVNRGSYNEQFF.

The rearrangement uses TRBV30 and TRBJ1-4; D is uncertain. CDR3 length: 12 amino acids. Deletions cut 2 bases from V and 1 base from J, with 2 bases between. CDR1 and CDR2 from the germline V gene are GTSNPN and SVGIG (reference sequence). Here the CDR3 reads CAWSQTNEKLFF. The CDR3 DNA sequence: TGTGCCTGGAGTCAAACTAATGAAAAACTGTTTTTT.

V is TRBV7-3 and J is TRBJ2-1; TRBD1 aligns across 8 bases. There are 16 residues in the CDR3. Looked up from germline, CDR1 is SGHTA and CDR2 is FQGTGA. V dropped 6 bases and J dropped 4; count of bases not matched to a gene: 11. The CDR3 DNA sequence: TGTGCCAGCAGACCAACGGGGCAGGGGGCTTACAATGAGCAGTTCTTC. The encoded protein is CASRPTGQGAYNEQFF.

The chain recombines TRBV6-5 with TRBJ2-2, with TRBD1 matching 8 bases. The CDR3 has 15 amino acids. Germline CDR1 reads MNHEY; CDR2 reads SVGAGI. V lost 8 bases to trimming and J lost 2 bases; unmatched junction nucleotides: 7. The CDR3 loop is CASSFGQGNTGELFF. The CDR3 DNA reads as TGTGCCAGCTCTTTTGGACAGGGTAACACCGGGGAGCTGTTTTTT.

The chain recombines TRBV19 with TRBJ1-1, with 7 positions matching TRBD1. The CDR3 contains 13 residues. The V gene end was trimmed by 6 bases and the J gene end by 2 bases; junction bases not matched to a gene: 3. CDR1 and CDR2 from the germline V gene are LNHDA and SQIVND (reference sequence). The CDR3 is CASRSGGNTEAFF. The CDR3 DNA sequence: TGTGCCAGTAGATCAGGGGGAAACACTGAAGCTTTCTTT.

This clone was detected once. The gene calls are TRBV20-1 and TRBJ1-4; D remains unclear. The germline CDR1 and CDR2 sequences are DFQATT and SNEGSKA (reference sequence). Trimming removed 6 bases from V and 4 bases from J, with 6 bases in between. This CDR3 is 11 amino acids long. The CDR3 sequence is CSAVFNEKLFF. For the CDR3, the DNA is TGCAGTGCCGTATTTAATGAAAAACTGTTTTTT.

This clone has only one observation. This sequence joins TRBV28 and TRBJ1-5; D uncertain. The CDR3 contains 14 residues. Per the germline V gene, CDR1 is MDHEN and CDR2 is SYDVKM. The germline V and J ends were trimmed by 8 bases and 7 bases, with 18 bases remaining between them. The DNA for the CDR3 is TGTGCCAGCGTAGTGTCCCTCGAGGGACAGCCCCAGCATTTT. Its protein is CASVVSLEGQPQHF.

This sequence joins TRBV6-4 and TRBJ2-1, with 8 bases matching TRBD1. Germline loops: CDR1 MRHNA, CDR2 SNTAGT. The trim removed 0 bases at V and 7 bases at J, leaving 5 bases unmatched. The CDR3 is 15 amino acids. As DNA, the CDR3 is TGTGCCAGCAGTGACTCGAGACAGGGGTGGAATGAGCAGTTCTTC. It yields the protein CASSDSRQGWNEQFF.

The chain links TRBV11-3 to TRBJ2-5; D might be TRBD1 (5 bases). The germline V gene has CDR1 SGHNT and CDR2 YENEEA. The CDR3 is 14 amino acids. Trimming removed 4 bases from V and 0 bases from J, with 9 bases in between. This CDR3 reads CASSSTENQETQYF. In DNA form, the CDR3 reads TGTGCCAGCAGCTCGACAGAGAACCAAGAGACCCAGTACTTC. Variable domain in full (rest from reference TRBV11-3 and TRBJ2-5): EAGVVQSPRYKIIEKKQPVAFWCNPISGHNTLYWYLQNLGQGPELLIRYENEEAVDDSQLPKDRFSAERLKGVDSTLKIQPAELGDSAVYLCASSSTENQETQYFGPGTRLLVL.

The rearrangement links TRBV6-2 or TRBV6-3 to TRBJ1-6; perhaps TRBD1 as D (6 bases). Germline CDR1 is MNHEY and CDR2 is SVGEGT. This CDR3 is 15 amino acids long. Trimming pared 5 bases from V and 5 bases from J, leaving 13 bases between. CDR3 sequence: CASSRRQENNSPLHF. The CDR3 nucleotides are TGTGCCAGCAGTCGGCGACAGGAGAATAATTCACCCCTCCACTTT.

The CDR3 loop is CASSFWGEETQYF. CDR3 sequence (DNA): TGTGCCAGCAGTTTTTGGGGGGAAGAGACCCAGTACTTC. The genes are TRBV27 and TRBJ2-5; a weak D match, TRBD2 (6 bases). The CDR3 covers 13 residues. V shed 3 bases and J shed 3 bases, with 8 bases lying between them. Germline loops: CDR1 MNHEY, CDR2 SMNVEV (reference sequence).